This T cell receptor (beta chain) is from a study of vaccination and CD4 T cells after COVID-19. About the study: Median draw time for post-COVID samples was 101 days post-diagnosis (range 35 to 161). At a median around 65 days (range 14 to 241) after dose two, post-vaccine samples were obtained.

Losses at the gene ends were 1 base for V and 1 base for J; bases not matched to a gene: 3. This CDR3 contains 15 residues. Germline V CDR1 and CDR2: MNHEY, SMNVEV (reference sequence). Specified treatment: approximately 9-day PBMC culture with coronavirus spike peptide pools or control peptides (ViraFEST assay). Having spent around 9 days in culture, CD4+ T cells were then isolated by negative selection. Sequence data for DNA of cultured CD4+ T cells were generated by the Oncomine TCR Beta short-read assay. From cultured CD4+ T cells, genomic DNA was extracted. Via MiXCR, TCRdb re-called the PCR reads, giving one row per CDR3 protein. This table holds more than 7,000 distinct CDR3 sequences, 50% to 75% found once. Comments on this clonotype: The antigen remains undetermined.

The chain has TRBV27 and TRBJ2-5, with TRBD2 identical over 7 bases. This sequence was found in a human donor who had recovered from COVID-19. The sample comprised CD4+ T cells from blood, cultured in vitro. CDR3 DNA sequence: TGTGCCAGCAGTTTATGGGCTAGCGGCCAAGAGACCCAGTACTTC. Amino acid sequence: CASSLWASGQETQYF.